This entry lists 15 T cell receptor beta chains sequenced from one sample in a study of cytomegalovirus exposure and HLA in healthy donors. Amplification used 60 Vbeta primers and 13 Jbeta primers. Some clones are missing from TCRdb's copy, which holds only in-frame ones; the method was immunoSEQ multiplex PCR. The sample has more than 150,000 clones; 82% are singletons. Sequencing input: PBMCs. The source of these receptors is a man between 40 and 49 years old in good health and CMV-seronegative.

The chain links TRBV29-1 to TRBJ1-2; 7 bases are a match to TRBD1. This CDR3 spans 13 amino acids. V lost 5 bases to trimming and J lost 3 bases; unmatched junction nucleotides: 6. The germline V gene has CDR1 SQVTM and CDR2 ANQGSEA. CDR3 bases: TGCAGCGTTACAAGGGGGCAGGACTATGGCTACACCTTC. It translates to CSVTRGQDYGYTF.

This rearrangement joins TRBV6-5 to TRBJ2-7, with TRBD1 identical over 9 bases. Germline trimming cut 1 base from V and 3 bases from J; bases unmatched to any gene: 4. In germline, CDR1 is MNHEY, CDR2 SVGAGI. The length of the CDR3 is 15 residues. Here the CDR3 DNA reads TGTGCCAGCAGTTACTTACCGGGACAGGGCTACGAGCAGTACTTC. Protein: CASSYLPGQGYEQYF.

This rearrangement joins TRBV4-3 to TRBJ1-2, with D tentatively TRBD1 (6 bases). V was clipped by 2 bases and J by 1 base, with 11 bases between them. The length of the CDR3 is 15 residues. Germline-derived CDR1 and CDR2 are LGHNA and YSLEER. In nucleotides, the CDR3 is TGCGCCAGCAGCCAACAAACAGGGATTAACTATGGCTACACCTTC. This translates into CASSQQTGINYGYTF.

The gene calls are TRBV30 and TRBJ2-6, with D perhaps TRBD1 (5 bases). Germline loops: CDR1 GTSNPN, CDR2 SVGIG (reference sequence). The CDR3 is 13 amino acids. The CDR3 reads CGGKVTGANVLTF. The CDR3, as DNA: TGTGGGGGCAAGGTCACTGGGGCCAACGTCCTGACTTTC.

This chain connects TRBV30 to TRBJ1-6; TRBD1 matches 11 bases. CDR1 GTSNPN and CDR2 SVGIG come from the germline V gene (reference sequence). The CDR3 length is 15 residues. V trimming: 3 bases; J trimming: 5 bases; junction bases outside the gene matches: 3. CDR3 in DNA: TGTGCCTGGAGGGACAGGGGGCGGAATAATTCACCCCTCCACTTT. Translation gives CAWRDRGRNNSPLHF.

The chain uses TRBV18 and TRBJ2-3; the D gene is possibly TRBD2 (6 bases). V lost 6 bases, J lost 2 bases, and 21 bases lay in between. The CDR3 sequence is 17 residues long. Germline CDR1 is KGHSH and CDR2 is LQKENI. The CDR3 coding sequence is TGTGCCAGCTCCCCCCAAGTTAGCCGGGGGTCCACAGATACGCAGTATTTT. Translated, it gives CASSPQVSRGSTDTQYF. Full variable domain (outside the CDR3, taken from reference TRBV18 and TRBJ2-3): NAGVMQNPRHLVRRRGQEARLRCSPMKGHSHVYWYRQLPEEGLKFMVYLQKENIIDESGMPKERFSAEFPKEGPSILRIQQVVRGDSAAYFCASSPQVSRGSTDTQYFGPGTRLTVL.

The V gene is TRBV5-1, the J gene TRBJ2-2, with TRBD2 identical over 7 bases. The CDR3 covers 14 residues. Germline lookup yields CDR1 SGHRS and CDR2 YFSETQ. J lost 6 bases, V lost 4 bases, and 6 bases had no gene match. The CDR3 loop is CASSQRLAAGELFF. DNA of the CDR3: TGCGCCAGCAGCCAGAGACTAGCTGCCGGGGAGCTGTTTTTT.

In DNA, the CDR3 is TGTGCCAGCAGTGTTACGGGGGAGACCCAGTACTTC. Residues: CASSVTGETQYF. The chain uses TRBV2 and TRBJ2-5, with a tentative D call TRBD2 (5 bases). This CDR3 contains 12 residues. Germline CDR1 and CDR2: SNHLY and FYNNEI. Trimming stripped 4 bases from V and 5 bases from J, with 8 bases between.

The table lists this clone with many counts. This CDR3 is also generated by other DNA sequences in the sample. The chain combines TRBV6-5 with TRBJ2-7; D may be TRBD2 (5 bases). V was shortened by 0 bases and J by 7 bases, with 13 bases between the two germline ends. CDR1 and CDR2 (germline): MNHEY, SVGAGI. The CDR3 covers 14 residues. The CDR3 loop is CASSYSSPGYEQYF. For the CDR3, the DNA is TGTGCCAGCAGTTACTCGAGTCCGGGGTATGAGCAGTACTTC.

The CDR3 loop reads CSVVSTGMSNQPQHF. In DNA, the CDR3 is TGCAGCGTTGTCTCGACAGGGATGAGCAATCAGCCCCAGCATTTT. The chain employs TRBV29-1 and TRBJ1-5; TRBD1 matches at 7 bases. Germline CDR1 SQVTM, CDR2 ANQGSEA. J lost 1 base, V lost 4 bases, and 7 bases had no gene match. The CDR3 has 15 residues.

The chain has TRBV4-2 and TRBJ1-5; maybe TRBD1 (6 bases). V lost 1 base to trimming and J lost 7 bases, with 8 bases between them. Germline CDR1 and CDR2: LGHNA and YNFKEQ. This CDR3 comprises 13 residues. DNA of the CDR3: TGTGCCAGCAGCCAAGGAGACAGGCAGCCCCAGCATTTT. Protein product: CASSQGDRQPQHF.

The V and J genes are TRBV7-3 and TRBJ2-1; 16 bases line up with TRBD2. Germline loops: CDR1 SGHTA, CDR2 FQGTGA. There are 17 residues in the CDR3. The trim removed 5 bases at V and 11 bases at J, leaving 12 bases unmatched. As DNA, the CDR3 is TGTGCCAGCAGCGTAGCCGGGACTAGCGGGAGGGCCTATAAGCAGTTCTTC. This gives the protein CASSVAGTSGRAYKQFF.

The chain combines TRBV11-2 with TRBJ2-7; TRBD2 matches at 8 bases. Germline V gene lookup returns CDR1 SGHAT and CDR2 FQNNGV. V shed 3 bases, J shed 2 bases, and the junction held 3 bases outside the gene matches. This CDR3 spans 14 amino acids. CDR3 DNA sequence: TGTGCCAGCAGCTTCACAGCGGGGGCCTACGAGCAGTACTTC. This encodes CASSFTAGAYEQYF.

The V gene is TRBV4-3, the J gene TRBJ2-1; 10 nucleotides agree with TRBD2. Trimming cost V 2 bases and J 6 bases; bases outside gene matches: 4. In germline, CDR1 is LGHNA, CDR2 YSLEER. The CDR3 has 15 amino acids. The CDR3, as DNA: TGCGCCAGCAGCCAAAGCCCTAGCGGGGGCAATGAGCAGTTCTTC. Encoded protein: CASSQSPSGGNEQFF.

J is TRBJ2-7 and V is TRBV28, with TRBD1 identical over 7 bases. This CDR3 is 15 amino acids long. Germline V gene lookup returns CDR1 MDHEN and CDR2 SYDVKM. The trim removed 5 bases at V and 0 bases at J, leaving 7 bases unmatched. The CDR3 nucleotides are TGTGCCAGCAGTCAATACAGGGGCCCCTCCTACGAGCAGTACTTC. Translation gives CASSQYRGPSYEQYF.